This T cell receptor (beta chain) was identified in a study of blood T cells in healthy people across ages. Study overall: Researchers report that template switching captured about one barcoded beta molecule per two T cells.

Trimming stripped 2 bases from V and 5 bases from J, with 12 bases between. The germline CDR1 and CDR2 sequences are SGHAT and FQNNGV. CDR3 length: 14 residues. A second about 7 to 12 cycle PCR used barcoded and J-beta primers. TCRdb re-analysed the 5' RACE reads in MiXCR, keeping a single row per CDR3 protein. The sample shows around 500,000 distinct CDR3 sequences, around 27% of them seen only once. With each sample, at least 5 micrograms of total RNA were extracted. These data are also associated with another study on T cells of mothers and their children. This second study notes: There were over 8.5 million TCR beta CDR3 reads from each mother and about 3 million from each child. It was related mother-child pairs that showed slightly higher overlap than unrelated pairs, without reaching significance.

The sequence derives from a boy between 2 and 10 years old in good health. The rearrangement joins TRBV11-2 to TRBJ1-2; maybe TRBD1 (6 bases). The sample was blood. CDR3 loop: CASSLQPGTYGYTF. In DNA form, the CDR3 reads TGTGCCAGCAGCTTACAGCCAGGGACATATGGCTACACCTTC.